The 2 T cell receptor beta chains below all came from one sample that was sequenced in a study of graft-versus-host responses after intestinal transplantation. TCRdb's table, derived via immunoSEQ multiplex PCR, lists solely in-frame clones and lacks some. The sample holds 95,000 to 100,000 clones, around 88% seen once. Material: PBMCs, obtained 255 days after intestinal transplant. These TCRs come from a human patient who received an intestinal transplant, so some T cells may come from the graft donor.

This rearrangement joins TRBV15 to TRBJ1-2, with TRBD1 matching 9 bases. This CDR3 is 15 amino acids long. Per the germline V gene, CDR1 is LNHNV and CDR2 is YYDKDF (reference sequence). Unmatched junction bases numbered 6, after V lost 5 bases and J lost 2 bases. CDR3 protein: CATSQDGQGNYGYTF. Here the CDR3 DNA reads TGTGCCACCAGCCAGGATGGACAGGGGAACTATGGCTACACCTTC.

The genes are TRBV19 and TRBJ2-2; D is perhaps TRBD1 (6 bases). Trimming left V 5 bases short and J 6 bases short, with 16 bases between. The CDR3 runs to 15 residues. Looked up from germline, CDR1 is LNHDA and CDR2 is SQIVND (reference sequence). DNA of the CDR3: TGTGCCAGTAGTCTCCCCAAGAACAGGGCCGGGGAGCTGTTTTTT. It yields the protein CASSLPKNRAGELFF.